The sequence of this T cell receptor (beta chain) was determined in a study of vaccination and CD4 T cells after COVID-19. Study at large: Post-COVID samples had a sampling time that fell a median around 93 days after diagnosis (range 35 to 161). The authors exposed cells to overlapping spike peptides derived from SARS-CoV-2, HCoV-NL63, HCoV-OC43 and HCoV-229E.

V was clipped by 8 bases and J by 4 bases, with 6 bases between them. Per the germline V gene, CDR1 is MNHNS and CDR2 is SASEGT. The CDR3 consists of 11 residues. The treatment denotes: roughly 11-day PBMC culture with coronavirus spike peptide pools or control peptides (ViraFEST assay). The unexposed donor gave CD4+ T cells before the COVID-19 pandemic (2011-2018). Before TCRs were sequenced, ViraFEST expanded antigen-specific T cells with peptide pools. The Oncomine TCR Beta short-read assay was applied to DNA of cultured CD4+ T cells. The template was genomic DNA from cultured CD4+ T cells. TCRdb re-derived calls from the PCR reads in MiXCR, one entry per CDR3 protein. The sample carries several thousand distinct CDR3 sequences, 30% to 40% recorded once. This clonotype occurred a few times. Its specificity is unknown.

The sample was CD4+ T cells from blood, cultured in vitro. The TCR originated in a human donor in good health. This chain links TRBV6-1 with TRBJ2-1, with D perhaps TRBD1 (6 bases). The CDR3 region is CASQGYNEQFF. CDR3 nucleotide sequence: TGTGCCAGCCAGGGGTACAATGAGCAGTTCTTC.